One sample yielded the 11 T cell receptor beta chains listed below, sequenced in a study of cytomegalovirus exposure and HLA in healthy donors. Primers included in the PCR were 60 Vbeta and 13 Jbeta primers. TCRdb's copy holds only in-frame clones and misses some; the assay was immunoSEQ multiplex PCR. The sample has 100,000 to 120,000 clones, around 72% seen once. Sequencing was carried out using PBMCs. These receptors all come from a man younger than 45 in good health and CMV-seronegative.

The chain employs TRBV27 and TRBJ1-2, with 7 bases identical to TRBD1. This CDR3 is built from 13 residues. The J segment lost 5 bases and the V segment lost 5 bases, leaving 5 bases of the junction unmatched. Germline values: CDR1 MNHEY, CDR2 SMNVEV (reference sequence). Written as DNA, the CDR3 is TGTGCCAGCAGTCTTACAGGGGATTATGGCTACACCTTC. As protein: CASSLTGDYGYTF.

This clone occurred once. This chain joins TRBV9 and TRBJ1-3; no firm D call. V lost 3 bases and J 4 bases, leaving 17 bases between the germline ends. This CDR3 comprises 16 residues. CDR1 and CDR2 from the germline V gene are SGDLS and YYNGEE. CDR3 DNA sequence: TGTGCCAGCAGCGGGGGAGGAAGGCAGCTGGGAAACACCATATATTTT. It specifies CASSGGGRQLGNTIYF.

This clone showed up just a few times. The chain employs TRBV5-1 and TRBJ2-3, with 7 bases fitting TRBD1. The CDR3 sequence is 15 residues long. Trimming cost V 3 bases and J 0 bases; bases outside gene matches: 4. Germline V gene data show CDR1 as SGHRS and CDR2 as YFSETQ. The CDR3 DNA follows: TGCGCCAGCAGCTCGACGACAGGGAGCACAGATACGCAGTATTTT. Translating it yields CASSSTTGSTDTQYF. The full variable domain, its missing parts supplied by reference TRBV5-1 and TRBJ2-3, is KAGVTQTPRYLIKTRGQQVTLSCSPISGHRSVSWYQQTPGQGLQFLFEYFSETQRNKGNFPGRFSGRQFSNSRSEMNVSTLELGDSALYLCASSSTTGSTDTQYFGPGTRLTVL.

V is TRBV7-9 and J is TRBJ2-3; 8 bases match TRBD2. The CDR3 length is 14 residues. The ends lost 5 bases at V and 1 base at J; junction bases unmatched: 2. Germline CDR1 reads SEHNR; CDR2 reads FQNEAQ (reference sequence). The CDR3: CASSPTSGTDTQYF. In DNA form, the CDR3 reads TGTGCCAGCAGCCCGACTAGCGGCACAGATACGCAGTATTTT.

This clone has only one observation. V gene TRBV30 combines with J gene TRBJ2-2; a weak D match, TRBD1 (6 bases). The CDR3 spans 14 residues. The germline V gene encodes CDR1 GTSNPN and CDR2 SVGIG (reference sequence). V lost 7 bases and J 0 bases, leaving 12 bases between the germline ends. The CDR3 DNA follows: TGTGCCTCTCGAGGGGGAACGAACACCGGGGAGCTGTTTTTT. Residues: CASRGGTNTGELFF. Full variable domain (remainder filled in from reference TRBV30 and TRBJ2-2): SQTIHQWPATLVQPVGSPLSLECTVEGTSNPNLYWYRQAAGRGLQLLFYSVGIGQISSEVPQNLSASRPQDRQFILSSKKLLLSDSGFYLCASRGGTNTGELFFGEGSRLTVL.

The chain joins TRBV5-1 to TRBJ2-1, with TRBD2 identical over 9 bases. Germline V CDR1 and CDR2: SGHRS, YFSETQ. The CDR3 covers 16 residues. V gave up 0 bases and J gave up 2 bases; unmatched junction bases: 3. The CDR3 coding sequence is TGCGCCAGCAGCTTGGGTAGCGGGGGAGCCTACAATGAGCAGTTCTTC. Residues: CASSLGSGGAYNEQFF.

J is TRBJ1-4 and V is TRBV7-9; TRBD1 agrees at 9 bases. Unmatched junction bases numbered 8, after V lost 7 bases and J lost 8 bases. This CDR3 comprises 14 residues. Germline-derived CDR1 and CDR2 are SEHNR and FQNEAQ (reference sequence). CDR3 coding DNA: TGTGCCAGCACCAGAACAGGGGGCGAGGAAAAACTGTTTTTT. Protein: CASTRTGGEEKLFF.

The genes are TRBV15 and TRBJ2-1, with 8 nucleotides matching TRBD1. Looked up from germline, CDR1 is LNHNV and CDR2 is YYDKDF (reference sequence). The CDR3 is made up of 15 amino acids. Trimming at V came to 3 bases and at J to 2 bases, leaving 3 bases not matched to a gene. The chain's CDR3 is CATSRDRAPYNEQFF. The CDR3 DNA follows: TGTGCCACCAGCAGGGACAGGGCACCCTACAATGAGCAGTTCTTC.

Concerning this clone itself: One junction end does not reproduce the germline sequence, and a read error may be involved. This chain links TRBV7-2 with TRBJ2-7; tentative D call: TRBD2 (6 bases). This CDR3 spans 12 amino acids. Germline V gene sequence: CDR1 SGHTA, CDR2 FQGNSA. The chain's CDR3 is CASSLAPPGANF. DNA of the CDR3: TGTGCCAGCAGCTTAGCGCCGCCGGGAGCTAACTTC.

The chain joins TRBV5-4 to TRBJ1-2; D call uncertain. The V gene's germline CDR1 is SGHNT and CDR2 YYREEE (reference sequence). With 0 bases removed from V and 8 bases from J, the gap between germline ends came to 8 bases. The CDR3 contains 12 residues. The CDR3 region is CASSLGGNGYTF. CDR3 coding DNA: TGTGCCAGCAGCTTGGGAGGGAACGGCTACACCTTC.

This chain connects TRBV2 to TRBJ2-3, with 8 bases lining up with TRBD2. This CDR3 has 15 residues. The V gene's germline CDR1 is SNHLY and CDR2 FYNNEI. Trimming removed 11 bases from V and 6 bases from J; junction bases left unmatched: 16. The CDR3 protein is CACREGGGHVDTQYF. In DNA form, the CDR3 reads TGTGCCTGTCGCGAGGGCGGGGGGCATGTGGATACGCAGTATTTT. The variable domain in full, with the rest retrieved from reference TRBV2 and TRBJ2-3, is EPEVTQTPSHQVTQMGQEVILRCVPISNHLYFYWYRQILGQKVEFLVSFYNNEISEKSEIFDDQFSVERPDGSNFTLKIRSTKLEDSAMYFCACREGGGHVDTQYFGPGTRLTVL.